This paragraph covers one T cell receptor beta chain sequence. No antigen is known for it. These data come from a study of T cell responses to AZD1222 COVID-19 vaccine. Study findings and constraints: Clonal diversity was possibly underestimated, and white British individuals and females predominated among donors. Reports indicate that nearly half of spike-specific TCRs are directed at unmutated variant regions. With dominance at 160-218 and 743-854, vaccine-associated CD4 TCRs spanned spike. Baseline seropositivity characterized only a handful of AZD1222 recipients.

The CDR3 length is 14 residues. CDR1 and CDR2 from the germline V gene are MGHRA and YSYEKL. V lost 4 bases, J lost 7 bases, and 16 bases lay in between. Sequenced by immunoSEQ multiplex PCR; TCRdb stores in-frame clones only, minus some. The sample has about 120,000 clones, 85% to 95% seen once. This clonotype was obtained from an adult in good health. The sequenced sample was peripheral blood, obtained on day 0 of AZD1222 vaccination. The chain joins TRBV4-1 to TRBJ1-1; the D is unclear. The CDR3 nucleotides read TGCGCCAGCAGCCGGAGAGCTAGAGAGATTGAAGCTTTCTTT. This encodes CASSRRAREIEAFF.